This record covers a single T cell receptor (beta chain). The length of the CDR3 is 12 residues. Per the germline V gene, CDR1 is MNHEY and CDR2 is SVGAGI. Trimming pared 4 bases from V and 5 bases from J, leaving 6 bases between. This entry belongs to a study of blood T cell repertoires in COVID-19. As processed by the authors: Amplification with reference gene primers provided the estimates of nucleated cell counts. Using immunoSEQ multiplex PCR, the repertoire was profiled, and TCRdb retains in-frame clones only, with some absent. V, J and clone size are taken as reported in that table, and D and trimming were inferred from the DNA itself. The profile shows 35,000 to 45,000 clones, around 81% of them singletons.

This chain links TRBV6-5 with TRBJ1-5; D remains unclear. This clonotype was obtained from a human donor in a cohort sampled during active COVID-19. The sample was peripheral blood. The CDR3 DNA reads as TGTGCCAGCAGTTCCCGCGATCAGCCCCAGCATTTT. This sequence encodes CASSSRDQPQHF.